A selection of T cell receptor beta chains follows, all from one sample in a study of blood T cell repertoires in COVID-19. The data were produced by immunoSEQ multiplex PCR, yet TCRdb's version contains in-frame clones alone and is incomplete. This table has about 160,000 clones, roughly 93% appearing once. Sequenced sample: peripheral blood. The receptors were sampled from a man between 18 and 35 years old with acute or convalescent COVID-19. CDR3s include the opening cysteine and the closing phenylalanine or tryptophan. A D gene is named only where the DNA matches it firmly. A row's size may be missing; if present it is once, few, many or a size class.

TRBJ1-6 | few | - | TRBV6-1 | CASSEAVASSYNSPLHF | TGTGCCAGCAGTGAAGCGGTTGCGAGCTCCTATAATTCACCCCTCCACTTT
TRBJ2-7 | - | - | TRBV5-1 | CASSLGQANYEQYF | TGCGCCAGCAGCTTGGGACAGGCCAACTACGAGCAGTACTTC
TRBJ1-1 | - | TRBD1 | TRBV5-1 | CASSLTGVRNTEAFF | TGCGCCAGCAGCTTGACAGGGGTCAGGAACACTGAAGCTTTCTTT
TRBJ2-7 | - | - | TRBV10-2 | CASSSTLGTGLYEQYF | TGCGCCAGCAGTTCCACTCTAGGAACAGGGCTCTACGAGCAGTACTTC
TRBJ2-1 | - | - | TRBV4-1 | CASSQERQGGDEQFF | TGCGCCAGCAGCCAAGAACGACAGGGAGGCGATGAGCAGTTCTTC
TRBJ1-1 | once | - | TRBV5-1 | CASSLGATENTEAFF | TGCGCCAGCAGCTTGGGGGCAACAGAGAACACTGAAGCTTTCTTT
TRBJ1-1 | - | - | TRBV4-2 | CASSQDRGTEAFF | TGTGCCAGCAGCCAAGACAGGGGCACTGAAGCTTTCTTT
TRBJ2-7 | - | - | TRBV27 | CASSYVGASYEQYF | TGTGCCAGCAGTTACGTAGGGGCTTCCTACGAGCAGTACTTC
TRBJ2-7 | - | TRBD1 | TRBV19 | CASRDRPGQGLYEQYF | TGTGCCAGTAGGGATAGGCCGGGACAGGGCCTCTACGAGCAGTACTTC
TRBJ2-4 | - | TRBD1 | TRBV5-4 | CASSFPDRGSKNIQYF | TGTGCCAGCAGCTTCCCTGACAGGGGTAGCAAAAACATTCAGTACTTC
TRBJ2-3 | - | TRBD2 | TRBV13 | CASSLHTGRATDTQYF | TGTGCCAGCAGCCTCCATACCGGGAGGGCCACGGATACGCAGTATTTT
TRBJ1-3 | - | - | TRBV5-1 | CASSLGTTSSGNTIYF | TGCGCCAGCAGCTTGGGGACAACATCCTCTGGAAACACCATATATTTT
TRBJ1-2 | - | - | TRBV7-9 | CASSFGTNYGYTF | TGTGCCAGCAGCTTCGGGACTAACTATGGCTACACCTTC
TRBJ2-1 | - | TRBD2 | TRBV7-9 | CASSLAPPQVGGSNEQFF | TGTGCCAGCAGCTTAGCCCCCCCGCAAGTTGGCGGGAGTAATGAGCAGTTCTTC
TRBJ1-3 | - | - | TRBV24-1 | CATREGDGNTIYF | TGTGCCACCAGAGAGGGCGATGGAAACACCATATATTTT
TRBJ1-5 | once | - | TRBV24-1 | CAHNQPQHF | TGTGCCCATAATCAGCCCCAGCATTTT
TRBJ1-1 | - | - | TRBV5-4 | CASSWGKNTEAFF | TGTGCCAGCAGCTGGGGCAAGAACACTGAAGCTTTCTTT
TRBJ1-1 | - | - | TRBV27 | CASSLGRVSEAFF | TGTGCCAGCAGTTTGGGCAGGGTCTCTGAAGCTTTCTTT
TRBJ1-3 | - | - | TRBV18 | CASSATGSGNTIYF | TGTGCCAGCTCCGCGACAGGCTCTGGAAACACCATATATTTT
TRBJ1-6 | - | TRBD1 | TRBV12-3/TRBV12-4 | CASVDRENSPLHF | TGTGCCAGCGTGGACAGGGAGAATTCACCCCTCCACTTT
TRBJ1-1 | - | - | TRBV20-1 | CSAGTGTEAFF | TGCAGTGCTGGTACAGGCACTGAAGCTTTCTTT
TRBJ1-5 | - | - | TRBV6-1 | CASSGMLQVDSNQPQHF | TGTGCCAGCAGTGGCATGTTACAGGTTGATAGCAATCAGCCCCAGCATTTT
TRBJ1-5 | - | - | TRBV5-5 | CASSLGRSSNQPQHF | TGTGCCAGCAGCTTGGGGAGAAGTAGCAATCAGCCCCAGCATTTT
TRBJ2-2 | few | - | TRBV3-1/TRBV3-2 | CASSRGAASGELFF | TGTGCCAGCAGCCGCGGGGCGGCCTCCGGGGAGCTGTTTTTT
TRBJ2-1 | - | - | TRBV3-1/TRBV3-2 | CASSPGTPRAFF | TGTGCCAGCAGCCCAGGGACTCCGAGAGCGTTCTTC
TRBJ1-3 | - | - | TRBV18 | CASSLTGTTGNTIYF | TGTGCCAGCTCTCTAACCGGGACAACTGGAAACACCATATATTTT
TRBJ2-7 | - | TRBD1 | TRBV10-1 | CASSEYVDRGPEQYF | TGCGCCAGCAGTGAGTATGTTGACAGGGGTCCCGAGCAGTACTTC
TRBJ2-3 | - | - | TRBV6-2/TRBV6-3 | CASSYPTKWGADTQYF | TGTGCCAGCAGTTACCCTACGAAGTGGGGGGCAGATACGCAGTATTTT
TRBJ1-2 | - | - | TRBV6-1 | CASSDHTGWEDYGYTF | TGTGCCAGCAGTGACCATACAGGATGGGAGGACTATGGCTACACCTTC
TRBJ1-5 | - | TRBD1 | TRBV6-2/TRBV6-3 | CASSYRQGKGNQPQHF | TGTGCCAGCAGTTACAGACAGGGAAAAGGCAATCAGCCCCAGCATTTT
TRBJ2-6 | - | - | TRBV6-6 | CASKPRDSGANVLTF | TGTGCCAGTAAACCTCGGGACTCTGGGGCCAACGTCCTGACTTTC
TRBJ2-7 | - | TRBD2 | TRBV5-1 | CASSLAALAGGPDEQYF | TGCGCCAGCAGCTTGGCGGCTCTAGCGGGGGGTCCCGACGAGCAGTACTTC
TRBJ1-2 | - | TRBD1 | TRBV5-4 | CASSPDRTGYGYTF | TGTGCCAGCAGCCCGGACCGGACAGGCTATGGCTACACCTTC
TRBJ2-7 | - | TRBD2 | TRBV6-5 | CASSYGTSGSNEQYF | TGTGCCAGCAGTTACGGGACTAGCGGGAGTAACGAGCAGTACTTC
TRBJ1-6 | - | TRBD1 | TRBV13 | CASSPRTGVGNSPLHF | TGTGCCAGCAGCCCAAGGACAGGGGTAGGCAATTCACCCCTCCACTTT
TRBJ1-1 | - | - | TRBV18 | CASSPPTRDTGTEAFF | TGTGCCAGCTCACCCCCTACACGAGATACGGGCACTGAAGCTTTCTTT
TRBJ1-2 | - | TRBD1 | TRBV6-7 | CASSLGQAVWNGYTF | TGTGCCAGCAGCCTCGGACAGGCCGTCTGGAATGGCTACACCTTC
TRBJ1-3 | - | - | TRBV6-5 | CASGGLNSGNTIYF | TGTGCCAGCGGGGGGTTAAACTCTGGAAACACCATATATTTT